The text below deals with one T cell receptor beta chain. Germline V lookup: CDR1 LNHDA, CDR2 SQIVND (reference sequence). This CDR3 has 16 residues. The junction had 11 bases not matched to a gene; V was cut back by 6 bases and J by 9 bases. This entry belongs to a study of blood T cell repertoires in COVID-19. Clones were read by immunoSEQ multiplex PCR, and TCRdb kept only the in-frame ones, dropping some. Of tens of thousands of clones listed, about 89% are singletons. The J gene is TRBJ2-2, the V gene TRBV19; TRBD1 matches at 12 bases. Material for sequencing was peripheral blood. This TCR was sampled from a man aged 50-59 years with active or convalescent COVID-19. CDR3 region: CASSPPGQGAPRELFF. DNA of the CDR3: TGTGCCAGTAGCCCCCCGGGACAGGGGGCGCCCAGGGAGCTGTTTTTT.